This T cell receptor beta chain was captured in a study of T cell responses to AZD1222 COVID-19 vaccine. Study-level information: The study pooled second doses at about 4 or about 12 weeks.

Measured with immunoSEQ multiplex PCR; TCRdb has only the in-frame clones, and not every one. The table shows some 110,000 clones, with roughly 88% occurring only once. Study-wide points: Donors, mostly white British, included more females; clonal diversity was possibly underestimated. Within unmutated variant regions lay the reported targets of nearly half of spike-specific TCRs.

Comment on this clone: The antigen is not known.

V lost 3 bases and J 9 bases, leaving 6 bases between the germline ends. CDR3 length: 11 residues. Looked up from germline, CDR1 is LGHDT and CDR2 is YNNKEL (reference sequence). The clonotype originates from an adult in good health. V is TRBV3-1 (or the pseudogene TRBV3-2) and J is TRBJ2-1; D gene uncertain. The material sequenced was peripheral blood, taken on day 0 of AZD1222 vaccination. The CDR3 DNA is TGTGCCAGCAGCCACGTGAGTGAGCAGTTCTTC. This encodes CASSHVSEQFF.